Reported below is one T cell receptor beta chain. Its antigen remains unidentified. The CDR3 consists of 15 residues. V was shortened by 6 bases and J by 3 bases, with 16 bases between the two germline ends. The germline V gene has CDR1 SGHTA and CDR2 FQGTGA. Healthy donors had no documented immune events, such as infections, while sampled. The sample comes from a study of identifying expanded T cells in peripheral blood. Study-level findings and limits: Clone count variance between approximately two-week samples rose with total template count. Technical replicates showed roughly 1.2 changed clones; two weeks 15 to 20; four weeks 19.

Data came from immunoSEQ multiplex PCR; TCRdb stores just in-frame clones and leaves some out. Of about 100,000 clones listed, 75% to 90% were seen once; the top ten hold just over 5.5%. Sample: blood. The source is a person aged 18-70 years in good health. The chain links TRBV7-3 to TRBJ2-3; D call uncertain. This CDR3 reads CASSYKGERTDTQYF. Here the CDR3 DNA reads TGTGCCAGCAGTTATAAGGGCGAAAGGACAGATACGCAGTATTTT. The full variable domain, its missing parts supplied by reference TRBV7-3 and TRBJ2-3, is GAGVSQTPSNKVTEKGKYVELRCDPISGHTALYWYRQSLGQGPEFLIYFQGTGAADDSGLPNDRFFAVRPEGSVSTLKIQRTERGDSAVYLCASSYKGERTDTQYFGPGTRLTVL.